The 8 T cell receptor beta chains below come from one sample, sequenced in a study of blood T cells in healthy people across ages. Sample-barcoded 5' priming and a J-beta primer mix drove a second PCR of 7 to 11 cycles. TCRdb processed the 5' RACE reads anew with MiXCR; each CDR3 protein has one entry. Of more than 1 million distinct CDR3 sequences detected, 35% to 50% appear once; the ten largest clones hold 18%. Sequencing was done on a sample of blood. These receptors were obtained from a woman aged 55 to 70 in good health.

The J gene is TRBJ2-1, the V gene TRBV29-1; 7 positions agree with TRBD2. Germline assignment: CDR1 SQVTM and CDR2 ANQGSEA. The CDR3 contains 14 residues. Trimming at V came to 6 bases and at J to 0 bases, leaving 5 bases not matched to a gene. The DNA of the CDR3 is TGCAGCGTAATAGCGGGCCTCTCCTACAATGAGCAGTTCTTC. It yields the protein CSVIAGLSYNEQFF.

The CDR3 reads CASSLGGHGSTEAFF. The CDR3 DNA is TGTGCCAGCAGCTTAGGGGGACACGGAAGCACTGAAGCTTTCTTT. This chain uses TRBV13 with TRBJ1-1, with a tentative D call TRBD1 (6 bases). V gave up 0 bases and J gave up 4 bases, with 12 bases separating them. CDR1 and CDR2 from the germline V gene are PRHDT and FYEKMQ (reference sequence). The CDR3 totals 15 residues.

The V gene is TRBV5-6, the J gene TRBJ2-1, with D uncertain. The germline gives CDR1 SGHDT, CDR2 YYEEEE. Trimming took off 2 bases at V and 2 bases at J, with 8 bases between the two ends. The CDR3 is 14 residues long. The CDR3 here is CASSFEQTYNEQFF. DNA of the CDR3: TGTGCCAGCAGCTTTGAACAGACCTACAATGAGCAGTTCTTC.

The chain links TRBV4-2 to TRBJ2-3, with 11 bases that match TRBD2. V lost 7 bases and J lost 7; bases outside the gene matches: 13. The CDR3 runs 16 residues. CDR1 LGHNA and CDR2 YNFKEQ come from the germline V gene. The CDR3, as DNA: TGTGCCAGCACCCCATCCTGGGGGACTAGCGGCTATACGCAGTATTTT. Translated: CASTPSWGTSGYTQYF.

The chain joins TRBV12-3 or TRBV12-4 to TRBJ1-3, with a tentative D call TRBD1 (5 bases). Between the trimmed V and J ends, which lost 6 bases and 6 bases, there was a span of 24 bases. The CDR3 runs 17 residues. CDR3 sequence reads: CASRGRSGRSPTNTIYF. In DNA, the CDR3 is TGTGCCAGCAGGGGACGGTCGGGGCGGAGCCCAACAAACACCATATATTTT.

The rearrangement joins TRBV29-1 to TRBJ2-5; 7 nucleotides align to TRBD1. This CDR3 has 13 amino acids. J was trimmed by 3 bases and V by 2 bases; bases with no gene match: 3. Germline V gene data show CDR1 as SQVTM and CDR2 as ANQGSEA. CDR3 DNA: TGCAGCGTTGAATTGGGGACAGAAGAGACCCAGTACTTC. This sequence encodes CSVELGTEETQYF.

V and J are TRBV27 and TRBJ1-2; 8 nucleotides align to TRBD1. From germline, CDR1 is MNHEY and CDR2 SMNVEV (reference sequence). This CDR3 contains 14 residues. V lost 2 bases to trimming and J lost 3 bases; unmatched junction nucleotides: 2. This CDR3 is CASSLKDRDYGYTF. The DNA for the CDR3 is TGTGCCAGCAGTTTAAAGGACAGGGACTATGGCTACACCTTC.

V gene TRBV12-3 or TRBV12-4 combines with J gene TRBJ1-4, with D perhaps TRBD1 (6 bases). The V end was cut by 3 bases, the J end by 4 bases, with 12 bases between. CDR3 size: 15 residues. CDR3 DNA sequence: TGTGCCAGCAGTTTCCACAGGGATTATAATGAAAAACTGTTTTTT. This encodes CASSFHRDYNEKLFF.